This TCR beta chain derives from a study of OX40 agonist ivuxolimab in advanced cancers. Across the whole study: Patients were treated with intravenous ivuxolimab, dosed at 0.01 to 10 mg/kg and infused every 2 weeks. Overall study findings and caveats: Partial responders dosed at 0.1-3.0 mg/kg displayed clonal expansion ranking among the lowest. Expanded clones belonging to CD8+ T cells outnumbered, on average, those of CD4+. With doses of 0.1 to 3.0 mg/kg, CD4+ and CD8+ blood T cells had undergone clonal expansion by week 6.

V lost 1 base, J lost 5 bases, and 10 bases stayed unmatched. The CDR3 runs 18 residues. Germline V lookup: CDR1 LNHNV, CDR2 YYDKDF (reference sequence). This clone was seen once. Its matching antigen is unknown. Repertoires were generated with immunoSEQ multiplex PCR, while TCRdb's copy carries only in-frame clones and drops some. The sample shows 69,000 or so clones, roughly 82% of them seen only once. The sequence was obtained from an adult with an advanced solid tumor such as melanoma, head and neck, liver or kidney cancer. The starting material was CD4+ or CD8+ T cells sorted from blood, obtained in a trial of the OX40 agonist ivuxolimab. The chain uses TRBV15 and TRBJ2-5; 13 nucleotides agree with TRBD2. CDR3 nucleotide sequence: TGTGCCACCAGCAGAGTTTTGACCGGACTAGCGGGGGTGGAGACCCAGTACTTC. It specifies CATSRVLTGLAGVETQYF.